This T cell receptor beta chain was captured by sequencing in a study of CD8+ T cells in alopecia areata. The treatment was: oral pan-JAK inhibitor, 5-10 mg twice daily. From alopecia areata patients, lesional scalp punch biopsies and peripheral blood were collected. Germline V gene lookup returns CDR1 SGHRS and CDR2 YFSETQ. Trimming cost V 4 bases and J 3 bases, with 14 bases left between them. This CDR3 region has 15 residues. cDNA reverse transcribed from extracted RNA served as the sequencing template. Libraries were prepared by immunoSEQ multiplex PCR; TCRdb keeps only in-frame clonotypes and omits some of them. The sample holds fewer than 250,000 clones, roughly two fifths seen once. This clone was counted between two and nine times.

V is TRBV5-1 and J is TRBJ2-1; D tentatively reads TRBD1 or TRBD2 (5 bases each). Sequences were derived from CD4+ T cells sorted from blood, sampled around week 36, from a patient treated with tofacitinib. The source of this sequence is a human donor with alopecia areata. The CDR3 region is CASSKSGTDYNEQFF. The CDR3 DNA follows: TGCGCCAGCAGCAAATCCGGGACGGACTACAATGAGCAGTTCTTC.